These T cell receptor beta chains were read from a single sample in a study of post-analysis software for immune sequencing data. MiXCR was run by TCRdb on the PCR reads, yielding one entry per CDR3 protein. There are 650,000 to 850,000 distinct CDR3 sequences in the sample; roughly 46% occur only once, and roughly 4.9% lies in the top ten. Sample: blood. These receptors were collected from a girl aged 5-17 years with multiple sclerosis. CDR3s include the opening cysteine and the closing phenylalanine or tryptophan. Fields, in order: D gene, J gene, clone size, V gene, CDR3 protein, CDR3 DNA. The D gene is left open where the match is weak. Size is omitted from some rows. Given values are once, few, many or a class for expanded clones.

D gene: NA; J gene: TRBJ2-3; clone size: once; V gene: TRBV6-5; CDR3 protein: CASSYSVAFPDTQYF; CDR3 DNA: TGTGCCAGCAGTTACTCAGTAGCATTCCCAGATACGCAGTATTTT
D gene: NA; J gene: TRBJ2-4; clone size: NA; V gene: TRBV28; CDR3 protein: CASSARRTGAKNIQYF; CDR3 DNA: TGTGCCAGCTCTGCACGTCGGACTGGAGCCAAAAACATTCAGTACTTC
D gene: NA; J gene: TRBJ2-3; clone size: NA; V gene: TRBV7-2; CDR3 protein: CASSLVVGTTDTQYF; CDR3 DNA: TGTGCCAGCAGCTTAGTTGTCGGAACCACAGATACGCAGTATTTT
D gene: NA; J gene: TRBJ1-1; clone size: few; V gene: TRBV6-2/TRBV6-3; CDR3 protein: CASSPTGSETEAFF; CDR3 DNA: TGTGCCAGCAGCCCCACAGGGTCGGAAACTGAAGCTTTCTTT
D gene: NA; J gene: TRBJ1-2; clone size: NA; V gene: TRBV12-3/TRBV12-4; CDR3 protein: CASSSRDTIMVYTF; CDR3 DNA: TGTGCCAGCAGTTCCCGGGACACCATTATGGTCTACACCTTC
D gene: TRBD1; J gene: TRBJ2-5; clone size: few; V gene: TRBV27; CDR3 protein: CAPSYRGQEYF; CDR3 DNA: TGTGCCCCCTCCTACAGGGGACAAGAGTACTTC
D gene: NA; J gene: TRBJ2-7; clone size: NA; V gene: TRBV20-1; CDR3 protein: CSARGNRVYEQYF; CDR3 DNA: TGCAGTGCTAGGGGGAACAGGGTCTACGAGCAGTACTTC
D gene: NA; J gene: TRBJ1-5; clone size: once; V gene: TRBV6-5; CDR3 protein: CASSRSGRNQPQHF; CDR3 DNA: TGTGCCAGCAGTCGGTCCGGGCGCAATCAGCCCCAGCATTTT
D gene: NA; J gene: TRBJ1-1; clone size: NA; V gene: TRBV7-9; CDR3 protein: CASSSRTRQLNTEAFF; CDR3 DNA: TGTGCCAGCAGCTCACGTACCCGACAGTTGAACACTGAAGCTTTCTTT
D gene: NA; J gene: TRBJ1-1; clone size: NA; V gene: TRBV30; CDR3 protein: CAWRWGGVNTEAFF; CDR3 DNA: TGTGCCTGGAGGTGGGGCGGCGTAAACACTGAAGCTTTCTTT
D gene: NA; J gene: TRBJ2-7; clone size: NA; V gene: TRBV6-6; CDR3 protein: CASSYISEYYEQYF; CDR3 DNA: TGTGCCAGCAGTTACATAAGCGAATACTACGAGCAGTACTTC
D gene: NA; J gene: TRBJ1-5; clone size: NA; V gene: TRBV28; CDR3 protein: CASSVDLTGPGVDQPQHF; CDR3 DNA: TGTGCCAGCAGTGTTGATCTGACAGGACCGGGGGTTGATCAGCCCCAGCATTTT
D gene: TRBD1; J gene: TRBJ2-1; clone size: few; V gene: TRBV11-1; CDR3 protein: CASSPGQGKYNEQFF; CDR3 DNA: TGTGCCAGCAGCCCCGGACAGGGGAAATACAATGAGCAGTTCTTC
D gene: NA; J gene: TRBJ2-1; clone size: NA; V gene: TRBV20-1; CDR3 protein: CSAYLREQFF; CDR3 DNA: TGCAGTGCGTACCTCCGCGAGCAGTTCTTC
D gene: NA; J gene: TRBJ2-7; clone size: NA; V gene: TRBV5-6; CDR3 protein: CASSFGSGKTSYEQYF; CDR3 DNA: TGTGCCAGCAGCTTCGGTAGCGGAAAAACCTCCTACGAGCAGTACTTC
D gene: TRBD2; J gene: TRBJ2-5; clone size: NA; V gene: TRBV7-8; CDR3 protein: CASSFGTSGRIQETQYF; CDR3 DNA: TGTGCCAGCAGCTTCGGGACTAGCGGGAGGATCCAAGAGACCCAGTACTTC
D gene: TRBD2; J gene: TRBJ2-1; clone size: NA; V gene: TRBV20-1; CDR3 protein: CSAQVTGTSVRYEQFF; CDR3 DNA: TGCAGTGCGCAAGTCACCGGGACTAGCGTCCGCTATGAGCAGTTCTTC
D gene: TRBD2; J gene: TRBJ2-4; clone size: few; V gene: TRBV9; CDR3 protein: CASSVGASGRYIQYF; CDR3 DNA: TGTGCCAGCAGCGTAGGAGCTAGCGGGAGGTACATTCAGTACTTC
D gene: NA; J gene: TRBJ2-1; clone size: few; V gene: TRBV7-2; CDR3 protein: CASSLSTYEQFF; CDR3 DNA: TGTGCCAGCAGCCTCTCGACATATGAGCAGTTCTTC
D gene: NA; J gene: TRBJ2-5; clone size: NA; V gene: TRBV5-4; CDR3 protein: CASSLTGPKETQYF; CDR3 DNA: TGTGCCAGCAGCCTGACGGGACCCAAAGAGACCCAGTACTTC
D gene: NA; J gene: TRBJ2-7; clone size: NA; V gene: TRBV11-2; CDR3 protein: CASSFIGLTYEQYF; CDR3 DNA: TGTGCCAGCAGCTTTATAGGCCTCACCTACGAGCAGTACTTC
D gene: TRBD2; J gene: TRBJ2-1; clone size: NA; V gene: TRBV13; CDR3 protein: CASSLGREGSSEQFF; CDR3 DNA: TGTGCCAGCAGCCTCGGGCGGGAGGGCTCGAGTGAGCAGTTCTTC
D gene: TRBD1; J gene: TRBJ2-5; clone size: NA; V gene: TRBV20-1; CDR3 protein: CSAEGPGQGFGETQYF; CDR3 DNA: TGCAGTGCTGAGGGGCCGGGACAGGGTTTCGGCGAGACCCAGTACTTC
D gene: NA; J gene: TRBJ2-7; clone size: few; V gene: TRBV20-1; CDR3 protein: CSATETGYEQYF; CDR3 DNA: TGCAGTGCCACCGAGACGGGCTACGAGCAGTACTTC
D gene: NA; J gene: TRBJ2-7; clone size: once; V gene: TRBV28; CDR3 protein: CASSSGTPRRYEQYF; CDR3 DNA: TGTGCCAGCAGCTCCGGGACGCCTAGACGCTACGAGCAGTACTTC
D gene: NA; J gene: TRBJ2-7; clone size: few; V gene: TRBV7-2; CDR3 protein: CASSLVLAYEQYF; CDR3 DNA: TGTGCCAGCAGCTTAGTACTTGCCTACGAGCAGTACTTC
D gene: TRBD1; J gene: TRBJ1-2; clone size: NA; V gene: TRBV28; CDR3 protein: CASMGHLQGIYGYTF; CDR3 DNA: TGTGCCAGCATGGGACACCTACAGGGGATCTATGGCTACACCTTC
D gene: NA; J gene: TRBJ1-1; clone size: NA; V gene: TRBV10-3; CDR3 protein: CAISDSSGDTSEAFF; CDR3 DNA: TGTGCCATCAGTGACTCGTCCGGGGACACCAGTGAAGCTTTCTTT
D gene: NA; J gene: TRBJ2-5; clone size: NA; V gene: TRBV9; CDR3 protein: CASSASGSVGGETQYF; CDR3 DNA: TGTGCCAGCAGCGCCTCGGGGAGCGTTGGGGGAGAGACCCAGTACTTC
D gene: NA; J gene: TRBJ2-4; clone size: few; V gene: TRBV6-5; CDR3 protein: CASSYSREVAKNIQYF; CDR3 DNA: TGTGCCAGCAGTTACTCCCGTGAAGTAGCCAAAAACATTCAGTACTTC
D gene: NA; J gene: TRBJ2-5; clone size: NA; V gene: TRBV6-5; CDR3 protein: CASTPDGQETQYF; CDR3 DNA: TGTGCCAGCACCCCCGACGGACAAGAGACCCAGTACTTC